Shown below are 20 T cell receptor beta chains from a single sample sequenced in a study of cytomegalovirus exposure and HLA in healthy donors. In the PCR, 60 Vbeta and 13 Jbeta primers were used. The table came from immunoSEQ multiplex PCR; TCRdb's copy has only in-frame clones and leaves some out. The table includes about 93,000 clones, about four fifths detected once. The sample taken for sequencing was PBMCs. The source of these receptors is a man under 40 in good health and CMV-seronegative.

The chain has TRBV19 and TRBJ2-7; 7 bases are a match to TRBD1. CDR1 and CDR2 from the germline V gene are LNHDA and SQIVND (reference sequence). CDR3 length equals 15 residues. Trimming cost V 3 bases and J 3 bases; bases outside gene matches: 8. CDR3 amino acids: CASSMIGGPYYEQYF. The CDR3 DNA follows: TGTGCCAGTAGTATGATAGGGGGCCCGTACTACGAGCAGTACTTC.

The chain has TRBV7-9 and TRBJ1-1; D gene ambiguous. This CDR3 contains 14 residues. V dropped 5 bases and J dropped 0 bases, with 10 bases sitting between them. Germline-derived CDR1 and CDR2 are SEHNR and FQNEAQ (reference sequence). The CDR3: CASSPPTVNTEAFF. CDR3 nucleotides: TGTGCCAGCAGCCCACCCACAGTGAACACTGAAGCTTTCTTT.

This chain uses TRBV19 with TRBJ2-1; D unresolved. Trimming took off 8 bases at V and 0 bases at J, with 17 bases between the two ends. The CDR3 runs to 16 residues. Germline V lookup: CDR1 LNHDA, CDR2 SQIVND (reference sequence). The CDR3, as DNA: TGTGCCAGTTCTGAGGCGTTGGGTGGCTCCTACAATGAGCAGTTCTTC. Its protein product is CASSEALGGSYNEQFF.

The genes are TRBV4-1 and TRBJ1-1; a weak D match, TRBD1 (5 bases). V shed 0 bases and J shed 2 bases, with 13 bases lying between them. CDR3 length: 16 residues. CDR1 is MGHRA and CDR2 is YSYEKL in the germline V gene. This CDR3 is CASSQDLSGANTEAFF. CDR3 sequence (DNA): TGCGCCAGCAGCCAAGATTTGAGCGGGGCTAACACTGAAGCTTTCTTT.

This clone has more than one count but fewer than ten. The CDR3 DNA is TGTGCCAGCATGACAGGGAGAGTGGGCAATCAGCCCCAGCATTTT. It encodes CASMTGRVGNQPQHF. The chain carries TRBV6-1 and TRBJ1-5; 7 bases match TRBD1. Germline trimming cut 7 bases from V and 2 bases from J; bases unmatched to any gene: 8. The CDR3 extends over 15 amino acids. Germline values: CDR1 MNHNS, CDR2 SASEGT.

This chain uses TRBV7-9 with TRBJ1-5, with D unclear. V was clipped by 5 bases and J by 12 bases, with 17 bases between them. The CDR3 is made up of 13 amino acids. CDR1 is SEHNR, CDR2 FQNEAQ, per germline (reference sequence). CDR3 nucleotides: TGTGCCAGCAGCCGTATCCGGGAGACACGCCAGCATTTT. This encodes CASSRIRETRQHF.

The chain is built from TRBV9 and TRBJ2-7; 8 bases are a match to TRBD1. The CDR3 totals 14 residues. Germline trimming cut 4 bases from V and 1 base from J; bases unmatched to any gene: 4. The V gene's germline CDR1 is SGDLS and CDR2 YYNGEE. The CDR3 DNA is TGTGCCAGCAGCCCCCGGACAGGGTCCTACGAGCAGTACTTC. It is translated as CASSPRTGSYEQYF.

V gene TRBV7-2 combines with J gene TRBJ2-1, with D maybe TRBD1 (5 bases). Per the germline V gene, CDR1 is SGHTA and CDR2 is FQGNSA. The CDR3 length is 12 residues. Trimming stripped 4 bases from V and 13 bases from J, with 14 bases between. CDR3 in amino acids: CASSSDDRYQFF. The CDR3 region has the DNA TGTGCCAGCAGCTCAGACGACAGATACCAGTTCTTC.

This chain connects TRBV7-2 to TRBJ2-2; 7 positions agree with TRBD1. The V gene's germline CDR1 is SGHTA and CDR2 FQGNSA. The CDR3 spans 15 residues. The trim removed 1 base at V and 4 bases at J, leaving 3 bases unmatched. The CDR3 DNA follows: TGTGCCAGCAGCTTAGTCGCAGGGGGCACCGGGGAGCTGTTTTTT. Translation: CASSLVAGGTGELFF.

This sequence joins TRBV5-1 and TRBJ1-4; D may be TRBD1 (6 bases). V lost 2 bases to trimming and J lost 7 bases, with 12 bases between them. The germline gives CDR1 SGHRS, CDR2 YFSETQ. The CDR3 loop spans 14 amino acids. The CDR3 DNA reads as TGCGCCAGCAGCTTTGCAGGGGAAAGTGAAAAACTGTTTTTT. It yields the protein CASSFAGESEKLFF.

The chain couples TRBV18 to TRBJ2-5; D may be TRBD1 (5 bases). Trimming cost V 6 bases and J 4 bases, with 12 bases left between them. The CDR3 is made up of 13 amino acids. Germline V gene sequence: CDR1 KGHSH, CDR2 LQKENI. CDR3 loop: CASSLGAGETQYF. DNA for the CDR3: TGTGCCAGCTCGTTAGGGGCAGGAGAGACCCAGTACTTC.

V is TRBV2 and J is TRBJ1-5; TRBD1 might be the D (6 bases). This CDR3 spans 15 amino acids. V was trimmed by 5 bases and J by 0 bases, leaving 11 bases between them. From germline, CDR1 is SNHLY and CDR2 FYNNEI. CDR3 in DNA: TGTGCCAGCAGTCGGACAGAGTATAGCAATCAGCCCCAGCATTTT. This gives the protein CASSRTEYSNQPQHF. Together with reference TRBV2 and TRBJ1-5, the CDR3 gives the full variable domain: EPEVTQTPSHQVTQMGQEVILRCVPISNHLYFYWYRQILGQKVEFLVSFYNNEISEKSEIFDDQFSVERPDGSNFTLKIRSTKLEDSAMYFCASSRTEYSNQPQHFGDGTRLSIL.

This clone showed up just once. The rearrangement links TRBV5-4 to TRBJ1-1, with 8 bases fitting TRBD1. Trimming cost V 4 bases and J 1 base; bases outside gene matches: 6. Per germline, CDR1 SGHNT and CDR2 YYREEE (reference sequence). This CDR3 has 15 amino acids. This chain's CDR3 is CASSPGQGQNTEAFF. The CDR3 DNA is TGTGCCAGCAGCCCCGGACAGGGTCAGAACACTGAAGCTTTCTTT.

The chain is built from TRBV11-2 and TRBJ1-4, with D perhaps matching TRBD1 (5 bases). The germline V and J ends were trimmed by 4 bases and 7 bases, with 16 bases remaining between them. The CDR3 runs 15 residues. Germline-derived CDR1 and CDR2 are SGHAT and FQNNGV. The CDR3 sequence is CASSSGHRWGEKLFF. The DNA for the CDR3 is TGTGCCAGCAGCTCCGGACACCGGTGGGGTGAAAAACTGTTTTTT.

This chain links TRBV13 with TRBJ2-3; 8 bases map to TRBD2. Germline trimming cut 5 bases from V and 0 bases from J; bases unmatched to any gene: 4. The CDR3 loop spans 15 amino acids. CDR1 is PRHDT and CDR2 is FYEKMQ in the germline V gene (reference sequence). In DNA form, the CDR3 reads TGTGCCAGCAGCGTAACTAGCGGAAGCACAGATACGCAGTATTTT. This sequence encodes CASSVTSGSTDTQYF.

The chain is built from TRBV5-4 and TRBJ2-3; 8 positions agree with TRBD2. Trimming took 4 bases from V and 4 from J; bases not matched to a gene: 17. CDR3 size: 18 residues. Germline assignment: CDR1 SGHNT and CDR2 YYREEE (reference sequence). The CDR3 bases are TGTGCCAGCAGCACCGCCACCCCGGGACTAGTTTCCGCAGATACGCAGTATTTT. Protein product: CASSTATPGLVSADTQYF. Combining the CDR3 with reference TRBV5-4 and TRBJ2-3 gives the whole variable domain ETGVTQSPTHLIKTRGQQVTLRCSSQSGHNTVSWYQQALGQGPQFIFQYYREEENGRGNFPPRFSGLQFPNYSSELNVNALELDDSALYLCASSTATPGLVSADTQYFGPGTRLTVL.

This clone came up once. This sequence joins TRBV27 and TRBJ2-7; TRBD1 aligns across 11 bases. Germline CDR1 and CDR2: MNHEY and SMNVEV (reference sequence). The CDR3 has 13 residues. The V gene end was trimmed by 5 bases and the J gene end by 6 bases; junction bases not matched to a gene: 3. CDR3 DNA: TGTGCCAGCAGTGGGACAGGGGGGAGCGAGCAGTACTTC. Translating gives CASSGTGGSEQYF.

The CDR3 loop reads CASSSGLPSYGELFF. Written as DNA, the CDR3 is TGTGCCAGCAGTTCCGGACTTCCCTCCTACGGGGAGCTGTTTTTT. V usage is TRBV27 and J usage is TRBJ2-2, with D possibly matching TRBD2 (5 bases). Germline CDR1 MNHEY, CDR2 SMNVEV (reference sequence). Trimming cost V 4 bases and J 7 bases, with 16 bases left between them. The CDR3 contains 15 residues.

The chain uses TRBV27 and TRBJ2-5; 7 bases fit TRBD2. This CDR3 is built from 15 residues. Germline V gene data show CDR1 as MNHEY and CDR2 as SMNVEV (reference sequence). V trimming: 3 bases; J trimming: 0 bases; junction bases outside the gene matches: 4. The CDR3 is CASSFQRGNQETQYF. DNA for the CDR3: TGTGCCAGCAGTTTTCAGCGGGGCAACCAAGAGACCCAGTACTTC.

The sample holds one count of this clone. The rearrangement uses TRBV9 and TRBJ2-1, with D possibly being TRBD1 (6 bases). The CDR3 has 15 residues. CDR1 is SGDLS, CDR2 YYNGEE, per germline. V dropped 2 bases and J dropped 6 bases, with 15 bases sitting between them. The CDR3 coding sequence is TGTGCCAGCAGCGTCCGGGACAAGCCTACCAATGAGCAGTTCTTC. Protein sequence: CASSVRDKPTNEQFF.